The clone carrying this TCR beta chain was recorded many times. The antigen is unknown. Trimming at V came to 6 bases and at J to 1 base, leaving 11 bases not matched to a gene. This CDR3 comprises 17 residues. CDR1 is SNHLY and CDR2 is FYNNEI in the germline V gene. In TCRdb, the 5' RACE reads were re-called with MiXCR into one record per CDR3 protein. This sample has fewer than 350,000 distinct CDR3 sequences, with 3.6% found just once. This specimen comes from a study of T cells after yellow fever vaccination. For the study at large: Fractions of limited cellularity were prepared by means of SMART-Seq v4 Ultra Low Input.

Study results and limitations: Only a minor proportion of clonotypes was detected across both CD4 and CD8 compartments.

The sample here was PBMCs, taken on the day of the yellow fever booster vaccination. This sequence was found in a man in his late teens or twenties who received the YFV17D yellow fever vaccine. The chain has TRBV2 and TRBJ2-7; 11 positions agree with TRBD2. CDR3 DNA: TGTGCCAGCAGAGTTGAAGTAGCGGGGGGGAGTTCCTACGAGCAGTACGTC. Its protein product is CASRVEVAGGSSYEQYV.